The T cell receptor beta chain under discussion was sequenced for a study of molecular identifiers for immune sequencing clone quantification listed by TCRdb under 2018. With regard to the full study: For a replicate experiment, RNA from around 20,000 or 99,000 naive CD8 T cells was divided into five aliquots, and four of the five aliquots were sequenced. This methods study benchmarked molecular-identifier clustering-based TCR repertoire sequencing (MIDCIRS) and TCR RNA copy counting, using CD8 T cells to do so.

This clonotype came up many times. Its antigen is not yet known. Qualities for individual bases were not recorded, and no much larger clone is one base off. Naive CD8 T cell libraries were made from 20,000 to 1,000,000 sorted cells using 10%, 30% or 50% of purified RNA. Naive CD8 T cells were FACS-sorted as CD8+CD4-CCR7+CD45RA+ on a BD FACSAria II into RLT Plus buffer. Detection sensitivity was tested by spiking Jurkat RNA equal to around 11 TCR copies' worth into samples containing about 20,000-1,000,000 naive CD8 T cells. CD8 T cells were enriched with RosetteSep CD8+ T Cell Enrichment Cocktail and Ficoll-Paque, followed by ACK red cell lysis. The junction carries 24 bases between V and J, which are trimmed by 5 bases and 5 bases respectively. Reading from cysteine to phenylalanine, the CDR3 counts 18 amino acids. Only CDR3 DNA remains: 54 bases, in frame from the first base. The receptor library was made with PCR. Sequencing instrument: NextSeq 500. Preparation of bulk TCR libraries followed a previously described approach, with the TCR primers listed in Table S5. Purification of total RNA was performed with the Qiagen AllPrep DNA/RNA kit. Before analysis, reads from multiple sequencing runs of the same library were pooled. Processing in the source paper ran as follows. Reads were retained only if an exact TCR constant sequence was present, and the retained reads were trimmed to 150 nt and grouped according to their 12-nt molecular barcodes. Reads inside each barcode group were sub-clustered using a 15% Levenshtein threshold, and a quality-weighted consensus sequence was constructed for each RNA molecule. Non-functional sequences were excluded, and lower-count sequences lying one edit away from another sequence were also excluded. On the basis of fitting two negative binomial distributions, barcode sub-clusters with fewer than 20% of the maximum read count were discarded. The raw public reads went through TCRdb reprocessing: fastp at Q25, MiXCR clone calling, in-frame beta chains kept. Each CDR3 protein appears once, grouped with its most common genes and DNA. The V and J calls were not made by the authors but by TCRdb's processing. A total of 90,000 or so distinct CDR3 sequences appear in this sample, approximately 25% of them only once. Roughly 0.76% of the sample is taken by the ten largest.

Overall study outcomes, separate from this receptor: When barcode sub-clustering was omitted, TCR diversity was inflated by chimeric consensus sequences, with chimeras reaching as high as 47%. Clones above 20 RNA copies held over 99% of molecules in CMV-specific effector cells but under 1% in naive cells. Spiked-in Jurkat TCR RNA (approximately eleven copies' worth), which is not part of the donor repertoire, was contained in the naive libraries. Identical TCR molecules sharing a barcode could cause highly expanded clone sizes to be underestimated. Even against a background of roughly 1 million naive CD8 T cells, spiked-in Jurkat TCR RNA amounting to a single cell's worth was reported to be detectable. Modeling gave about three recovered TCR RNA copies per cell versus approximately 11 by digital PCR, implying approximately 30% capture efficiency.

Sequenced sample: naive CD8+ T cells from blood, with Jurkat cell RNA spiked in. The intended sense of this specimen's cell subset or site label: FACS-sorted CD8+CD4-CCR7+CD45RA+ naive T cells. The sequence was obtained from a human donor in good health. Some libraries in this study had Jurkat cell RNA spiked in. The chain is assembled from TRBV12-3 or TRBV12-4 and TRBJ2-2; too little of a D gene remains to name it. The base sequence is TGTGCCAGCAGTCCACTTCTTACGAGAACCCCAGGAACCGGGGAGCTGTTTTTT. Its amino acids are CASSPLLTRTPGTGELFF.